The entry below describes one T cell receptor (beta chain). No conserved phenylalanine or tryptophan is present at the end of the CDR3, so a read error is the likely explanation. This record comes from a study of molecular identifiers for immune sequencing clone quantification. TCRdb processed the PCR reads anew with MiXCR; each CDR3 protein has one entry. Of hundreds of thousands of distinct CDR3 sequences detected, about 25% appear once; the ten largest clones hold 0.78%. CDR1 MGHRA and CDR2 YSYEKL come from the germline V gene. Trimming left V 1 base short and J 4 bases short, with 2 bases between. This CDR3 is 12 amino acids long.

Sequencing was done on a sample of naive CD8+ T cells from blood, with Jurkat cell RNA spiked in. Subset denoted: FACS-sorted CD8+CD4-CCR7+CD45RA+ naive T cells. The sequence came from a human donor in good health. Some libraries in this study had Jurkat cell RNA spiked in. This chain joins TRBV4-1 and TRBJ1-5; D call uncertain. The CDR3 loop reads CASSQGNQPQHL. In DNA form, the CDR3 reads TGCGCCAGCAGCCAAGGAAATCAGCCCCAGCATCTT.